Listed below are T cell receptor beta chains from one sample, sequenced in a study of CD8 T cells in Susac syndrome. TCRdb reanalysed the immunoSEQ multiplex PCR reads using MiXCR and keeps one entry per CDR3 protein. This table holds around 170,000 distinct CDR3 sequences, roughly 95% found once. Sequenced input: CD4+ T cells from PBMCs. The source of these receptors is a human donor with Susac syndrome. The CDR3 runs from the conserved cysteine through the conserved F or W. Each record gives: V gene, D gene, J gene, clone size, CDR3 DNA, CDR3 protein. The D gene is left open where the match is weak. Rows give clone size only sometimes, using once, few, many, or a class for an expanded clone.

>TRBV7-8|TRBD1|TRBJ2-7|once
TGTGCCAGCAGCTCGTGGGACAGGGGTTTAGATGAGCAGTACTTC
CASSSWDRGLDEQYF
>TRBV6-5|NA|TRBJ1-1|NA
TGTGCCAGCAGTTACCGGGGCCTCACTGAAGCTTTCTTT
CASSYRGLTEAFF
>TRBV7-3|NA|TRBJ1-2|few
TGTGCCAGCAGCTTCGGGACGGACTATGGCTACACCTTC
CASSFGTDYGYTF
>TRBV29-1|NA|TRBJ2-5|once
TGCAGCGTTGTGAAAACAGGGCGAGAGACCCAGTACTTC
CSVVKTGRETQYF
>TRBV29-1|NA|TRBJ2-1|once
TGCAGCGTTGAATTCCGGCGGAACTCCTACAATGAGCAGTTCTTC
CSVEFRRNSYNEQFF
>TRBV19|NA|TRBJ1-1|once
TGTGCCAGTAGTATATGGGGCCGGCCTGAAGCTTTCTTT
CASSIWGRPEAFF
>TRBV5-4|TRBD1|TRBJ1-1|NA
TGTGCCAGCAGCCCGGGACAGGTTACCACTGAAGCTTTCTTT
CASSPGQVTTEAFF
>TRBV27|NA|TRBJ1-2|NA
TGTGCCAGCAGTTCCACGGGACCCCGGGAAAGCGGCTACACCTTC
CASSSTGPRESGYTF
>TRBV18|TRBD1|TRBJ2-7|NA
TGTGCCAGCTCCCCAACGGGGACAGGGACGTTCGAGCAGTACTTC
CASSPTGTGTFEQYF
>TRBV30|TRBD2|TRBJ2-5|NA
TGTGCCTGGAGTGTTGCTAGCGGGGGATGGGGAGAGACCCAGTACTTC
CAWSVASGGWGETQYF
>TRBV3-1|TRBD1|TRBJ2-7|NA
TGTGCCAGCAGCCAAACAGGGGGACCCTACGAGCAGTACTTC
CASSQTGGPYEQYF
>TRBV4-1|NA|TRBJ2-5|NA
TGCGCCAGCACCCAGGGACGGGGTCTTGGAGAGACCCAGTACTTC
CASTQGRGLGETQYF
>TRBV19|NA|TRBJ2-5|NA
TGTGCCAGTAGTATAGATCTGGGGGGCGCCGTGACCCAGTACTTC
CASSIDLGGAVTQYF
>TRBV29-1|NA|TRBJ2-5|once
TGCAGCGTTTCACGGACGGCTGAGACCCAGTACTTC
CSVSRTAETQYF
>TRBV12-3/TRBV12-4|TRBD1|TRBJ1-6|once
TGTGCCAGCAGTTACAGGGGCGCTTCCCTTAATTCACCCCTCCACTTT
CASSYRGASLNSPLHF
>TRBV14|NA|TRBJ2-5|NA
TGTGCCAGCAGCCAAGAAACGGCGGGGTGGCAAGAGACCCAGTACTTC
CASSQETAGWQETQYF
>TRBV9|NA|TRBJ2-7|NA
TGTGCCAGCAGCGTAGCGGCAATGGGCTACGAGCAGTACTTC
CASSVAAMGYEQYF
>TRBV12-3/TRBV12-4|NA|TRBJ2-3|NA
TGTGCCAGCAGGCGGGGTTCAGATACGCAGTATTTT
CASRRGSDTQYF
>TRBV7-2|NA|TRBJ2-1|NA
TGTGCCAGCAGCTTAGATGCCAGGGGAAATGAGCAGTTCTTC
CASSLDARGNEQFF
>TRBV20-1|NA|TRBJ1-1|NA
TGCAGTGCTAGTACGGGAGGGAATGAAGCTTTCTTT
CSASTGGNEAFF
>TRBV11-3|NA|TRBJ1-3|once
TGTGCCAGCAGCGGGGACGAGTATGGAAACACCATATATTTT
CASSGDEYGNTIYF
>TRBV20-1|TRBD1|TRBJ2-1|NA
TGCAGTGCCCACACAGGGGGAAATGAGCAGTTCTTC
CSAHTGGNEQFF
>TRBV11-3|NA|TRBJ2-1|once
TGTGCCAGCAGCCCAGGACATGACGCCTACAATGAGCAGTTCTTC
CASSPGHDAYNEQFF
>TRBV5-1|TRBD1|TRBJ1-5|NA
TGCGCCAGCAGAAGGGACAGCGAACATATCCAGCCCCAGCATTTT
CASRRDSEHIQPQHF
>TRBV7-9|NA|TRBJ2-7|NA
TGTGCCAGCAGATACGACAGGTTCTCCTACGAGCAGTACTTC
CASRYDRFSYEQYF
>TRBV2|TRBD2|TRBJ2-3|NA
TGTGCCAGGTTCAGCGGGGTGAGCACAGATACGCAGTATTTT
CARFSGVSTDTQYF
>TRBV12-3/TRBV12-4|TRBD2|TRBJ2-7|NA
TGTGCCAGCAGTTTGGCGGGGGGAACCTACGAGCAGTACTTC
CASSLAGGTYEQYF
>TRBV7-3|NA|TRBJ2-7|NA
TGTGCCAGCGGGAAATCCTTCGGCCCATACGAGCAGTACTTC
CASGKSFGPYEQYF
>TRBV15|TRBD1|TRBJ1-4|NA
TGTGCCACCAGCAGAGACCCGACAGGGGGTGGGGAAAAACTGTTTTTT
CATSRDPTGGGEKLFF
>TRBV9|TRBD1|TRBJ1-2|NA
TGTGCCAGCAGCGTACAGGGGGCAAAAGGCTACACCTTC
CASSVQGAKGYTF
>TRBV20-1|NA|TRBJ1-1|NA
TGCAGCAGGGTAGAGGCCTCTGAAGCTTTCTTT
CSRVEASEAFF
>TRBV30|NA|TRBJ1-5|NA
TGTGCCTGGAGTGGACAGACGTATAGCAATCAGCCCCAGCATTTT
CAWSGQTYSNQPQHF
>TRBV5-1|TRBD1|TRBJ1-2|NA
TGCGCCAGCAGCTCGACAGGGGAAGATGGCTACACCTTC
CASSSTGEDGYTF
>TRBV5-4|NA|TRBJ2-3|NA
TGTGCCAGCAGCTTGGATTCAGATACGCAGTATTTT
CASSLDSDTQYF
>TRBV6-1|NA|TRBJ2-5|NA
TGTGCCAGCAGTGAGGGGGACTTCCAAGAGACCCAGTACTTC
CASSEGDFQETQYF
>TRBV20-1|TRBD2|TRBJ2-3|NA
TGCAGTGCCGCGCCCTTCCCGGGACTAGCGGGGGACACAGATACGCAGTATTTT
CSAAPFPGLAGDTDTQYF
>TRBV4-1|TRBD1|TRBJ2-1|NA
TGCGCCAGCAGCCAAGAGGGACAGTCCTACAATGAGCAGTTCTTC
CASSQEGQSYNEQFF
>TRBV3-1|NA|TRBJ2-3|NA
TGTGCCAGCAGCCATGCTAGCACAGATACGCAGTATTTT
CASSHASTDTQYF
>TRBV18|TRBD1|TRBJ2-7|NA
TGTGCCAGCTCACCGGGACAGACCTACGAGCAGTACTTC
CASSPGQTYEQYF
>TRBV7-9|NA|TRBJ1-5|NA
TGTGCCAGCAGCTTAGGAGGTCTGGATCAGCCCCAGCATTTT
CASSLGGLDQPQHF
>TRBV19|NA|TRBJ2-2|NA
TGTGCCAGTACCCAAAGGGCAGATTACACCGGGGAGCTGTTTTTT
CASTQRADYTGELFF
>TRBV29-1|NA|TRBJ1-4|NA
TGCAGCGCAAGTCAACCGATGGCGATGGGTGAAAAACTGTTTTTT
CSASQPMAMGEKLFF
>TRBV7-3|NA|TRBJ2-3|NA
TGTGCCAGCAGCTTAGTTCCGCCAGATACGCAGTATTTT
CASSLVPPDTQYF